A selection of T cell receptor beta chains follows, all from one sample in a study of blood T cell repertoires in COVID-19. TCRdb's table, derived via immunoSEQ multiplex PCR, lists solely in-frame clones and lacks some. The sample lists around 480,000 clones, 70% to 90% occurring once. Material for sequencing was peripheral blood. Every receptor here comes from a woman aged 50 to 60 with COVID-19, enrolled during active disease. Both conserved end residues are part of each CDR3. A D gene is named only where the DNA matches it firmly. Size tells how often a clone was seen (once, few, many) or the class of an expanded clone, and some rows leave it out.

v_gene: TRBV19; d_gene: .; j_gene: TRBJ1-1; abundance: .; CDR3aa: CASSIGFEVMNTEAFF; CDR3nt: TGTGCCAGTAGTATAGGATTCGAGGTAATGAACACTGAAGCTTTCTTT
v_gene: TRBV3-1/TRBV3-2; d_gene: .; j_gene: TRBJ2-2; abundance: .; CDR3aa: CASSQRQVSGELFF; CDR3nt: TGTGCCAGCAGCCAAAGACAGGTCTCCGGGGAGCTGTTTTTT
v_gene: TRBV5-4; d_gene: .; j_gene: TRBJ2-2; abundance: .; CDR3aa: CASSLDPGGELFF; CDR3nt: TGTGCCAGCAGCTTGGATCCGGGCGGGGAGCTGTTTTTT
v_gene: TRBV10-2; d_gene: .; j_gene: TRBJ1-2; abundance: .; CDR3aa: CASSSGQPGYGYTF; CDR3nt: TGCGCCAGCAGCAGTGGACAGCCAGGCTATGGCTACACCTTC
v_gene: TRBV30; d_gene: TRBD1; j_gene: TRBJ2-5; abundance: .; CDR3aa: CAWSPYPRQGVETQYF; CDR3nt: TGTGCCTGGAGCCCATATCCCAGACAGGGCGTAGAGACCCAGTACTTC
v_gene: TRBV6-4; d_gene: .; j_gene: TRBJ2-1; abundance: .; CDR3aa: CASSDSGGTLYNEQFF; CDR3nt: TGTGCCAGCAGTGACTCTGGCGGGACCCTCTACAATGAGCAGTTCTTC
v_gene: TRBV20-1; d_gene: .; j_gene: TRBJ1-2; abundance: few; CDR3aa: CSASPDNYGYTF; CDR3nt: TGCAGTGCTAGTCCAGATAACTATGGCTACACCTTC
v_gene: TRBV12-5; d_gene: .; j_gene: TRBJ2-3; abundance: .; CDR3aa: CASGLAGVATRATDTQYF; CDR3nt: TGTGCTAGTGGTTTGGCGGGGGTGGCGACTAGAGCCACAGATACGCAGTATTTT
v_gene: TRBV19; d_gene: .; j_gene: TRBJ1-5; abundance: few; CDR3aa: CASSRPTVNQPQHF; CDR3nt: TGTGCCAGTAGCCGCCCGACAGTTAATCAGCCCCAGCATTTT
v_gene: TRBV2; d_gene: TRBD2; j_gene: TRBJ2-7; abundance: few; CDR3aa: CASSASSGASSYEQYF; CDR3nt: TGTGCCAGCAGCGCCTCTAGCGGGGCTAGCTCCTACGAGCAGTACTTC
v_gene: TRBV5-1; d_gene: TRBD1; j_gene: TRBJ1-4; abundance: .; CDR3aa: CASSSTRQGSNEKLFF; CDR3nt: TGCGCCAGCAGCTCCACCCGACAGGGCTCAAATGAAAAACTGTTTTTT
v_gene: TRBV11-3; d_gene: .; j_gene: TRBJ2-3; abundance: .; CDR3aa: CASSLTEGTQYF; CDR3nt: TGTGCCAGCAGCTTGACTGAAGGAACGCAGTATTTT
v_gene: TRBV10-3; d_gene: TRBD1; j_gene: TRBJ1-2; abundance: once; CDR3aa: CAISVDRNYGYTF; CDR3nt: TGTGCCATCAGTGTGGACAGGAACTATGGCTACACCTTC
v_gene: TRBV5-1; d_gene: TRBD1; j_gene: TRBJ1-6; abundance: .; CDR3aa: CASCQGQGYSPLHF; CDR3nt: TGCGCCAGCTGCCAAGGACAGGGCTATTCACCCCTCCACTTT
v_gene: TRBV30; d_gene: TRBD2; j_gene: TRBJ2-1; abundance: .; CDR3aa: CAWSVSGGTRNEQFF; CDR3nt: TGTGCCTGGAGTGTTAGCGGGGGGACTAGGAATGAGCAGTTCTTC
v_gene: TRBV28; d_gene: .; j_gene: TRBJ1-4; abundance: .; CDR3aa: CASSLVGAVREKLFF; CDR3nt: TGTGCCAGCAGTTTAGTGGGGGCGGTAAGAGAAAAACTGTTTTTT
v_gene: TRBV3-1/TRBV3-2; d_gene: .; j_gene: TRBJ1-2; abundance: once; CDR3aa: CASSQAGELNYGYTF; CDR3nt: TGTGCCAGCAGCCAAGCGGGGGAGCTTAACTATGGCTACACCTTC
v_gene: TRBV10-1; d_gene: .; j_gene: TRBJ1-2; abundance: .; CDR3aa: CASGWFTGRGSYTF; CDR3nt: TGCGCCAGCGGCTGGTTTACTGGGAGAGGGAGCTACACCTTC
v_gene: TRBV12-3/TRBV12-4; d_gene: TRBD1; j_gene: TRBJ1-2; abundance: .; CDR3aa: CASSLDQGAGYTF; CDR3nt: TGTGCCAGCAGTTTAGATCAGGGGGCTGGCTACACCTTC
v_gene: TRBV30; d_gene: .; j_gene: TRBJ1-2; abundance: .; CDR3aa: CAWSVQVGQPVQNYGYTF; CDR3nt: TGTGCCTGGAGTGTACAGGTAGGACAGCCAGTGCAGAACTATGGCTACACCTTC
v_gene: TRBV6-5; d_gene: TRBD1; j_gene: TRBJ1-2; abundance: .; CDR3aa: CASTTDRVRGYTF; CDR3nt: TGTGCCAGCACGACGGACAGGGTACGGGGCTACACCTTC
v_gene: TRBV5-1; d_gene: .; j_gene: TRBJ2-7; abundance: .; CDR3aa: CASSLRMSGYEQYF; CDR3nt: TGCGCCAGCAGCTTGAGGATGTCGGGCTACGAGCAGTACTTC
v_gene: TRBV5-1; d_gene: .; j_gene: TRBJ1-3; abundance: .; CDR3aa: CASSSDGNSGNTIYF; CDR3nt: TGCGCCAGCAGCTCGGACGGGAACTCTGGAAACACCATATATTTT
v_gene: TRBV27; d_gene: .; j_gene: TRBJ1-5; abundance: .; CDR3aa: CASSLYREGNQPQHF; CDR3nt: TGTGCCAGCAGTTTATATCGGGAGGGCAATCAGCCCCAGCATTTT
v_gene: TRBV11-2; d_gene: TRBD1; j_gene: TRBJ2-7; abundance: .; CDR3aa: CASSHGQGAGEQYF; CDR3nt: TGTGCCAGCAGCCACGGGCAGGGGGCAGGCGAGCAGTACTTC
v_gene: TRBV2; d_gene: .; j_gene: TRBJ1-1; abundance: .; CDR3aa: CASSSDRNTEAFF; CDR3nt: TGTGCCAGCAGTTCCGACAGGAACACTGAAGCTTTCTTT
v_gene: TRBV5-1; d_gene: .; j_gene: TRBJ1-3; abundance: .; CDR3aa: CASSYQGGNTIYF; CDR3nt: TGCGCCAGCAGCTACCAGGGAGGCAACACCATATATTTT
v_gene: TRBV11-1; d_gene: .; j_gene: TRBJ2-2; abundance: .; CDR3aa: CASSLEGRGPGELFF; CDR3nt: TGTGCCAGCAGCTTAGAAGGCAGGGGACCCGGGGAGCTGTTTTTT
v_gene: TRBV6-2/TRBV6-3; d_gene: .; j_gene: TRBJ1-2; abundance: .; CDR3aa: CASSPRYRATSDGYTF; CDR3nt: TGTGCCAGCAGTCCCCGGTACAGGGCGACTTCCGATGGCTACACCTTC
v_gene: TRBV2; d_gene: TRBD2; j_gene: TRBJ2-7; abundance: .; CDR3aa: CASSDPGGDYEQYF; CDR3nt: TGTGCCAGCAGTGACCCGGGGGGGGACTACGAGCAGTACTTC
v_gene: TRBV29-1; d_gene: TRBD1; j_gene: TRBJ2-3; abundance: .; CDR3aa: CSVSPAGQGRDTQYF; CDR3nt: TGCAGCGTTTCCCCTGCTGGACAGGGGCGGGATACGCAGTATTTT
v_gene: TRBV29-1; d_gene: TRBD1; j_gene: TRBJ2-7; abundance: .; CDR3aa: CSVGTDYEQYF; CDR3nt: TGCAGCGTGGGGACAGACTACGAGCAGTACTTC
v_gene: TRBV29-1; d_gene: .; j_gene: TRBJ1-6; abundance: .; CDR3aa: CSVEDDRGLHF; CDR3nt: TGCAGCGTTGAAGATGATCGGGGCCTCCACTTT
v_gene: TRBV6-1; d_gene: .; j_gene: TRBJ1-1; abundance: .; CDR3aa: CASSDGRPTEAFF; CDR3nt: TGTGCCAGCAGTGACGGCAGGCCCACTGAAGCTTTCTTT
v_gene: TRBV11-2; d_gene: TRBD2; j_gene: TRBJ2-7; abundance: .; CDR3aa: CASSLQAGGGYEQYF; CDR3nt: TGTGCCAGCAGCTTACAAGCGGGGGGAGGCTACGAGCAGTACTTC
v_gene: TRBV19; d_gene: .; j_gene: TRBJ1-5; abundance: .; CDR3aa: CASSRGDYSNQPQHF; CDR3nt: TGTGCCAGTAGTAGAGGGGACTATAGCAATCAGCCCCAGCATTTT
v_gene: TRBV11-3; d_gene: TRBD2; j_gene: TRBJ2-1; abundance: .; CDR3aa: CASSLGGRGGGNEQFF; CDR3nt: TGTGCCAGCAGCTTAGGAGGCCGGGGGGGAGGGAATGAGCAGTTCTTC
v_gene: TRBV9; d_gene: TRBD2; j_gene: TRBJ2-1; abundance: once; CDR3aa: CASSVPSGTSGDNEQFF; CDR3nt: TGTGCCAGCAGCGTCCCTTCCGGGACTAGCGGAGACAATGAGCAGTTCTTC
v_gene: TRBV19; d_gene: .; j_gene: TRBJ1-5; abundance: .; CDR3aa: CASSPSGGRIQPQHF; CDR3nt: TGTGCCAGTAGCCCCTCCGGGGGGCGCATTCAGCCCCAGCATTTT
v_gene: TRBV7-2; d_gene: .; j_gene: TRBJ2-7; abundance: .; CDR3aa: CASSYTPGRWDDEQYF; CDR3nt: TGTGCCAGCAGCTATACCCCGGGGAGGTGGGACGACGAGCAGTACTTC
v_gene: TRBV9; d_gene: .; j_gene: TRBJ1-3; abundance: once; CDR3aa: CASSRQVDSGNTIYF; CDR3nt: TGTGCCAGCAGTCGACAGGTCGACTCTGGAAACACCATATATTTT
v_gene: TRBV19; d_gene: .; j_gene: TRBJ2-3; abundance: .; CDR3aa: CASSIQQEGTQYF; CDR3nt: TGTGCCAGTAGTATACAACAGGAGGGTACGCAGTATTTT
v_gene: TRBV4-2; d_gene: .; j_gene: TRBJ2-5; abundance: .; CDR3aa: CASSPTSAGADPQYF; CDR3nt: TGTGCCAGCAGCCCTACTTCGGCGGGGGCCGACCCCCAGTACTTC
v_gene: TRBV7-3; d_gene: .; j_gene: TRBJ2-1; abundance: .; CDR3aa: CASSFTRGNEQFF; CDR3nt: TGTGCCAGCAGCTTCACCCGGGGCAATGAGCAGTTCTTC
v_gene: TRBV2; d_gene: TRBD1; j_gene: TRBJ1-4; abundance: .; CDR3aa: CASNEQGAEKLFF; CDR3nt: TGTGCCAGCAATGAACAGGGGGCAGAAAAACTGTTTTTT
v_gene: TRBV9; d_gene: .; j_gene: TRBJ2-1; abundance: .; CDR3aa: CASSVKVSGGKNNEQFF; CDR3nt: TGTGCCAGCAGCGTAAAAGTTTCAGGGGGGAAAAACAATGAGCAGTTCTTC
v_gene: TRBV28; d_gene: TRBD1; j_gene: TRBJ2-7; abundance: once; CDR3aa: CASSSRQGRGSYEQYF; CDR3nt: TGTGCCAGCAGCTCGCGACAGGGTAGGGGTTCCTACGAGCAGTACTTC
v_gene: TRBV6-5; d_gene: .; j_gene: TRBJ1-3; abundance: .; CDR3aa: CASSYRGRNSGNTIYF; CDR3nt: TGTGCCAGCAGTTACAGGGGGAGAAACTCTGGAAACACCATATATTTT
v_gene: TRBV19; d_gene: .; j_gene: TRBJ1-2; abundance: .; CDR3aa: CASSVDRRSYGYTF; CDR3nt: TGTGCCAGTAGTGTCGACAGGAGATCCTATGGCTACACCTTC
v_gene: TRBV5-1; d_gene: TRBD1; j_gene: TRBJ2-1; abundance: once; CDR3aa: CASSPPGQFNEQFF; CDR3nt: TGCGCCAGCAGCCCACCGGGACAGTTCAATGAGCAGTTCTTC
v_gene: TRBV27; d_gene: .; j_gene: TRBJ2-7; abundance: .; CDR3aa: CASSLIRSGSYEQYF; CDR3nt: TGTGCCAGCAGTCTCATCCGTAGCGGTTCCTACGAGCAGTACTTC
v_gene: TRBV5-1; d_gene: TRBD1; j_gene: TRBJ2-7; abundance: .; CDR3aa: CASSMTGAYEQYF; CDR3nt: TGCGCCAGCAGCATGACAGGGGCGTACGAGCAGTACTTC
v_gene: TRBV7-8; d_gene: .; j_gene: TRBJ1-1; abundance: .; CDR3aa: CASSLITAPNTEAFF; CDR3nt: TGTGCCAGCAGCTTGATAACAGCCCCAAACACTGAAGCTTTCTTT
v_gene: TRBV10-3; d_gene: TRBD2; j_gene: TRBJ2-2; abundance: .; CDR3aa: CAARTSGGTSSNTGELFF; CDR3nt: TGTGCCGCACGTACTAGCGGGGGGACCAGTTCGAACACCGGGGAGCTGTTTTTT
v_gene: TRBV30; d_gene: .; j_gene: TRBJ1-2; abundance: .; CDR3aa: CAVVGTHYGYTF; CDR3nt: TGTGCCGTCGTTGGGACACACTATGGCTACACCTTC
v_gene: TRBV27; d_gene: .; j_gene: TRBJ1-5; abundance: once; CDR3aa: CASSFSGLVQPQHF; CDR3nt: TGTGCCAGCAGTTTTTCAGGGTTGGTACAGCCCCAGCATTTT
v_gene: TRBV3-1/TRBV3-2; d_gene: .; j_gene: TRBJ2-5; abundance: .; CDR3aa: CASSPSLGSQETQYF; CDR3nt: TGTGCCAGCAGCCCAAGTCTAGGGAGCCAAGAGACCCAGTACTTC